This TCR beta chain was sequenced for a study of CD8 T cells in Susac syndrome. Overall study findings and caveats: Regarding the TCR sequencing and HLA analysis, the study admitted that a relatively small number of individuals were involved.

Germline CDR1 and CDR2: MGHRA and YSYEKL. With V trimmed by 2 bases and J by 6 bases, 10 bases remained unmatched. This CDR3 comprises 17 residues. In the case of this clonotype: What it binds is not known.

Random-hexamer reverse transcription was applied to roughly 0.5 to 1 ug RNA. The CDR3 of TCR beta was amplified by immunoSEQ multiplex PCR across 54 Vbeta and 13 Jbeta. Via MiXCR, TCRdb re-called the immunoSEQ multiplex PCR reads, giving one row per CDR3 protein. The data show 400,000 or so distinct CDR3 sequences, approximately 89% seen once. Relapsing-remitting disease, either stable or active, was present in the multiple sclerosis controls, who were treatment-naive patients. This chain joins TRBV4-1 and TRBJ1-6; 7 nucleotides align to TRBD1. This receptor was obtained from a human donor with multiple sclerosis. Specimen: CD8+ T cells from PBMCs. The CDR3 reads CASSQPRQGIGNSPLHF. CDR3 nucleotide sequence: TGCGCCAGCAGCCAACCTAGACAGGGAATAGGTAATTCACCCCTCCACTTT.